This TCR beta chain derives from a study of blood T cell repertoires in COVID-19. Study summary: Sites in the United States, Italy and Spain provided acute and convalescent COVID-19 samples.

Libraries were prepared by immunoSEQ multiplex PCR; TCRdb keeps only in-frame clonotypes and omits some of them. This table has under 60,000 clones, about 80% appearing once. The CDR3 runs 17 residues. The germline V and J ends were trimmed by 2 bases and 0 bases, with 14 bases remaining between them. CDR1 and CDR2 (germline): SGHVS, FQNEAQ. Sequencing was carried out using peripheral blood. The source is a man in his fifties or sixties with acute or convalescent COVID-19. V is TRBV7-8 and J is TRBJ1-3; no definite D call. CDR3 protein: CASSLPVELHSGNTIYF. In DNA form, the CDR3 reads TGTGCCAGCAGCTTACCCGTGGAGCTTCACTCTGGAAACACCATATATTTT.